Listed here is a single TCR beta chain. Trimming removed 0 bases at V and 8 bases at J, with 14 bases between. Germline CDR1 reads SGHDT; CDR2 reads YYEEEE. The length of the CDR3 is 14 residues. The sample originates from a study of CD8+ T cells in alopecia areata. Extracted RNA was reverse transcribed, and the resulting cDNA served as sequencing template. Profiling relied on immunoSEQ multiplex PCR, and the TCRdb table lists in-frame clones only, not all of them. The top ten clones hold 25% of a sample with fewer than 150,000 clones, around 82% of them seen once. The treatment here: oral pan-JAK inhibitor, 5-10 mg twice daily.

The chain couples TRBV5-6 to TRBJ1-2, with a tentative D call TRBD1 (5 bases). This sequence originates from a human donor with alopecia areata. This sample comprised CD8+ T cells sorted from blood, obtained at week 4, from a patient treated with tofacitinib. CDR3 in DNA: TGTGCCAGCAGCTTGGGAGGGGCGCGTCTAGGCTACACCTTC. Amino acids: CASSLGGARLGYTF.